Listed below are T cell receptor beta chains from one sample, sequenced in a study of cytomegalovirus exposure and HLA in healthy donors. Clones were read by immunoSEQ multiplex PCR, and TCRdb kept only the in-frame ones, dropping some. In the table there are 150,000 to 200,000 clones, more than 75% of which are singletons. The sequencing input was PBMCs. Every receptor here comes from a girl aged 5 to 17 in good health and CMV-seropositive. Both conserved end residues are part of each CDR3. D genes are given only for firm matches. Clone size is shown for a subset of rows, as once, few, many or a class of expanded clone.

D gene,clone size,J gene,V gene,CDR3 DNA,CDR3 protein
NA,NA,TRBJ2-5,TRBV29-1,TGCAGCGTTGGAGCGTACCAAGAGACCCAGTACTTC,CSVGAYQETQYF
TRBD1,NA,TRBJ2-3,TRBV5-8,TGTGCCAGCAGCCCGACAGGGAGAGCGGATACGCAGTATTTT,CASSPTGRADTQYF
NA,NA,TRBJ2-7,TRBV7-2,TGTGCCAGCAGCCCCCGAGGTCCCTACGAGCAGTACTTC,CASSPRGPYEQYF
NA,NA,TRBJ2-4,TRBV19,TGTGCCAGTAGGACACAGGGGAGGTCCAAAAACATTCAGTACTTC,CASRTQGRSKNIQYF
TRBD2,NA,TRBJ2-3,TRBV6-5,TGTGCCAGCAGTTCCGGACTAGCGGGGGGGCAGTATTTT,CASSSGLAGGQYF
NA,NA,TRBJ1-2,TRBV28,TGTGCCAGCAGTTTATCGGCCGGGGACTATGGCTACACCTTC,CASSLSAGDYGYTF
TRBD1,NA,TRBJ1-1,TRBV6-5,TGTGCCAGCAGTCGCGACAGGGAGCTCGACACTGAAGCTTTCTTT,CASSRDRELDTEAFF
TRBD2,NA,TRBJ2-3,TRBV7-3,TGTGCCAGCAGCCCTTTGCAGGGCGGGAGGGCCGAGCTAGATACGCAGTATTTT,CASSPLQGGRAELDTQYF
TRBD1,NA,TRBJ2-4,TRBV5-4,TGTGCCAGCAGCTGGGGGACAGGGATTAAGGACATTCAGTACTTC,CASSWGTGIKDIQYF
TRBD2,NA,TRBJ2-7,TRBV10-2,TGCGCCAGCAGTGACCTTAGCGGGGCCAACTACGAGCAGTACTTC,CASSDLSGANYEQYF
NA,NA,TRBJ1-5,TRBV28,TGTGCCAGCAGTTTGAGTTCAGGGAGGGTCAATCAGCCCCAGCATTTT,CASSLSSGRVNQPQHF
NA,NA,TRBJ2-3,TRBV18,TGTGCCAGCTCAAGGGGCCAGATGACAGATACGCAGTATTTT,CASSRGQMTDTQYF
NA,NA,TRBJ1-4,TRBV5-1,TGCGCCAGCAGCCCCGCGGGTGGTTTTGAAAAACTGTTTTTT,CASSPAGGFEKLFF
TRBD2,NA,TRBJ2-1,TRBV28,TGTGCCAGCAGTTTTTATTGGTCTGCGGGGGGATGGGGTGAGCAGTTCTTC,CASSFYWSAGGWGEQFF
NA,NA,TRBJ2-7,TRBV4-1,TGCGCCAGCAGCCAAGGACCCGGGACAACCTACGAGCAGTACTTC,CASSQGPGTTYEQYF
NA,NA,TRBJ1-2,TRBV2,TGTGCCAGCACCATTGACAGGAACAACTATGGCTACACCTTC,CASTIDRNNYGYTF
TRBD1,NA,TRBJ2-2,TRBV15,TGTGCCACCAGCGGGGACAGCACCGGGGAGCTGTTTTTT,CATSGDSTGELFF
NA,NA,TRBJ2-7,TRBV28,TGTGCCAGCAGCCGGGGTTCGCGCGGCGAGCAGTACTTC,CASSRGSRGEQYF
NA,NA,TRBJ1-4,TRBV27,TGTGCCAGCAGTTTAAAGGGGCTAAGGGGGGAAAAACTGTTTTTT,CASSLKGLRGEKLFF
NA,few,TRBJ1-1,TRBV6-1,TGTGCCAGCCCCAACCGGGAGCGAATCACTGAAGCTTTCTTT,CASPNRERITEAFF
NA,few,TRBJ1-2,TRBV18,TGTGCCAGCTCATCCATTGATGGGCAAGGCAATGGCTACACCTTC,CASSSIDGQGNGYTF
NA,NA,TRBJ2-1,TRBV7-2,TGTGCCAGCAGCTTAGATTTGCGGGATTCTAATCAGCAGTTCTTC,CASSLDLRDSNQQFF
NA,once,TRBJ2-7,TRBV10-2,TGCGCCAGCAGTGAGCAGGGGGGCCTCTACGAGCAGTACTTC,CASSEQGGLYEQYF
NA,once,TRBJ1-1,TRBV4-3,TGCGCCAGCAGCCAAGACAGGGAGGGACCATTGACTTTCTTT,CASSQDREGPLTFF